This entry features one T cell receptor beta chain sequence. No cognate antigen has been identified for it. No much larger clone exists at a distance of one base, and base qualities are not known. The source of the sample is a study of control samples from healthy donors and cancer patients (dated by TCRdb to 2019 to 2021). V gives up 1 base and J gives up 8 bases, and the segment between their germline ends measures 8 bases. Reading from cysteine to phenylalanine, the CDR3 counts 12 amino acids. Only the CDR3 DNA stays, 36 bases, in frame from base 1. CDR1 is given as GTSNPN and CDR2 as SVGIG, both from the germline V gene (reference sequence). The method was the immunoSEQ multiplex PCR assay. Sourced from immuneACCESS, this table was stored by TCRdb with only in-frame sequences that have V and J called. A share of the clones is absent; for the studies checked, an unresolved V gene accounts for under half, and the remainder has no known explanation. Across this sample there are 150,000 to 190,000 clones, with more than 85% seen only once. The ten largest clonotypes hold more than 2% of the sample.

Material for sequencing was blood. This clonotype was sampled from a man in his fifties or sixties in good health. This chain is built from TRBV30 and TRBJ2-2; the D gene cannot be resolved reliably. The nucleotides are TGTGCCTGGAGTGGGAGTTTTGGGGAGCTGTTTTTT. This gives the protein CAWSGSFGELFF.